This T cell receptor beta chain was found in a study of identical twins. CDR3 size: 15 residues. The germline gives CDR1 SSHAT, CDR2 FNYEAQ (reference sequence). With 3 bases removed from V and 5 bases from J, the gap between germline ends came to 16 bases. Comment on this clonotype: Its cognate antigen is unknown.

Findings and caveats of the study: Cross-sectional statistical analysis, not tracking of the same donors, underpinned the conclusions. Beta out-of-frame sequences displayed a weaker excess of sharing between twins.

TCRdb re-called the 5' RACE reads through MiXCR, storing one row per CDR3 protein. The data show around 530,000 distinct CDR3 sequences, with roughly 15% seen just once and nearly 0.45% held by the top ten. The same sample was also studied in work on yellow fever vaccine responses in identical twins.

The chain joins TRBV7-7 to TRBJ2-5; D is perhaps TRBD2 (5 bases). Sequencing used CD4+ T cells sorted from blood. The sequence was collected from a woman in her late teens or twenties in good health. The CDR3 reads CASSFGSAQRETQYF. The CDR3, as DNA: TGTGCCAGCAGCTTTGGTAGCGCCCAAAGGGAGACCCAGTACTTC.